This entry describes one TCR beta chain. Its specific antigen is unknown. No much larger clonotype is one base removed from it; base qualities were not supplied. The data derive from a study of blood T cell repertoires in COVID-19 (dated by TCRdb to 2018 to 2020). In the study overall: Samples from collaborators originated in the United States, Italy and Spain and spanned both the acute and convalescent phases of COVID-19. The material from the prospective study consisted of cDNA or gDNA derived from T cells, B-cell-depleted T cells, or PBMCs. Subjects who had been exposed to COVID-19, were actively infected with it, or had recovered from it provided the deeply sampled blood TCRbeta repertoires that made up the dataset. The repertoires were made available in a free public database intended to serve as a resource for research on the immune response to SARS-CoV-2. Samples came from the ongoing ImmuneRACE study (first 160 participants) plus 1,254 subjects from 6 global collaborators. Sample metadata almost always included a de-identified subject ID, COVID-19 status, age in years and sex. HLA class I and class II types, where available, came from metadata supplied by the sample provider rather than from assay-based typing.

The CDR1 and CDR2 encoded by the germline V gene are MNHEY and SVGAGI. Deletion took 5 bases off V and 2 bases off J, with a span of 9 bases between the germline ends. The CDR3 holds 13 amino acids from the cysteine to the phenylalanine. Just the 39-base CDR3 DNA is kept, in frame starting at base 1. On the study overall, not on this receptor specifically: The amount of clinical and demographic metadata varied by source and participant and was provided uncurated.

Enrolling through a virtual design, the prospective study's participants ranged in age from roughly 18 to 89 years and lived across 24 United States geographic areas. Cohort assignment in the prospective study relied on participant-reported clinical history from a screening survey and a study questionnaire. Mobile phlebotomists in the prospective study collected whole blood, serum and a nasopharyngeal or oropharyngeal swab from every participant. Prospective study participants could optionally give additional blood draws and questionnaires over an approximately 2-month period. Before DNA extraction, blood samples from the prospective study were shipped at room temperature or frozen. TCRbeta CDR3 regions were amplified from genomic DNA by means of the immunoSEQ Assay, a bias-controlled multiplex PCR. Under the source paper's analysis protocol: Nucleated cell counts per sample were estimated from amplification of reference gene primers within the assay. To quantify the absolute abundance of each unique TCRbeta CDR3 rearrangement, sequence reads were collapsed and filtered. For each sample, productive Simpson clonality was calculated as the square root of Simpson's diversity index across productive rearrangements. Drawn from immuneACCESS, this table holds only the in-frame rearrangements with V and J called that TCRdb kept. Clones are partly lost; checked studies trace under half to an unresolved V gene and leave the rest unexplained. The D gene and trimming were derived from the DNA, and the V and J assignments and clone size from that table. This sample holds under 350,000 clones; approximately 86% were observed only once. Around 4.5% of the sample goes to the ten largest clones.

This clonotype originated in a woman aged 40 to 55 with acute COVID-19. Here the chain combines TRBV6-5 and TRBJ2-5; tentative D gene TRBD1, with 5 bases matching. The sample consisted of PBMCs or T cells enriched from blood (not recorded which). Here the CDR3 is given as CASSRRQQETQYF. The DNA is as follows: TGTGCCAGCAGTCGACGACAGCAAGAGACCCAGTACTTC.